This T cell receptor beta chain was sequenced during a study of Graves' ophthalmopathy and Graves' hyperthyroidism. Investigators amplified TCR beta CDR3 regions from RNA transcripts. Investigators did first-round RT-PCR with HTBI primers, then second-round multiplex PCR. TCRdb re-called the multiplex PCR reads with MiXCR, one entry per CDR3 protein. This sample yields approximately 700,000 distinct CDR3 sequences, of which roughly 40% are seen a single time; 44% belongs to the top ten. This sequence was found in an adult man with Graves' ophthalmopathy. The sample was peripheral blood.

The CDR3 reads CASSPGWRLSNYGYTF. Written as DNA, the CDR3 is TGTGCCAGCAGTCCAGGGTGGAGGCTCTCTAACTATGGCTACACCTTC. The rearrangement joins TRBV12-3 or TRBV12-4 to TRBJ1-2, with a possible D match to TRBD1 (5 bases). This CDR3 is 16 amino acids long. V was clipped by 5 bases and J by 0 bases, with 16 bases between them.